This T cell receptor beta chain derives from a study of a mutant IDH1 vaccine in newly diagnosed glioma. About the study: The study started vaccination 4-6 weeks after radiotherapy alone, or with temozolomide cycles. Most had both radiotherapy and temozolomide beforehand; others had only one. Study-wide points: Alterations occurring in top peripheral T cell clonotypes seemed unrelated to pseudoprogression.

V shed 0 bases and J shed 4 bases, with 11 bases lying between them. Germline V gene lookup returns CDR1 SGHDT and CDR2 YYEEEE. The CDR3 runs 15 residues. The time point is: week 35, safety follow-up. Vaccination comprised doses that each held 300 ug of mutant IDH1 20-mer peptide, plus topical imiquimod. Eight vaccinations reached patients in weeks 1, 3, 5, 7, 11, 15, 19 and 23. Generated by immunoSEQ multiplex PCR, the TCRdb table keeps only in-frame clones and is missing some. The table records about 69,000 clones, more than 85% of them present only once. To note about this clone: No antigen is known for it.

The clonotype was recovered from a man younger than 45 with glioma. The chain combines TRBV5-6 with TRBJ1-5; D not resolved. Sample: PBMCs, taken from a glioma patient whose treatment included an IDH1 peptide vaccine. The CDR3: CASSLAMGRNQPQHF. DNA for the CDR3: TGTGCCAGCAGCTTGGCCATGGGAAGAAATCAGCCCCAGCATTTT.